Below are 22 T cell receptor beta chains sequenced from a single sample in a study of cytomegalovirus exposure and HLA in healthy donors (dated 2017 in TCRdb). Preparation of the library involved the immunoSEQ multiplex PCR assay. For the multiplex PCR, a mixture combining 60 forward primers for TCR Vbeta segments and 13 reverse primers for TCR Jbeta segments was used. As stored in TCRdb, this immuneACCESS dataset retains in-frame rearrangements with V and J assigned. A fraction of the clones does not appear; measured against another copy, unresolved V genes explain less than half of the discrepancy, and the remainder lacks a known reason. The sample table shows around 130,000 clones, and 70% to 75% are seen once. The ten largest clones capture roughly 2% of the sample. What was sequenced was PBMCs. Every receptor here comes from a woman between 40 and 55 years old in good health and CMV-seropositive.

This chain connects TRBV7-2 to TRBJ2-7; no definite D call. Germline V gene lookup returns CDR1 SGHTA and CDR2 FQGNSA. V lost 4 bases, J lost 4 bases, and 8 bases lay in between. This CDR3 is 12 amino acids long. CDR3 in DNA: TGTGCCAGCAGCTCGTCTAGATACGAGCAGTACTTC. Translation gives CASSSSRYEQYF.

The chain recombines TRBV30 with TRBJ1-2, with D hard to call. Germline assignment: CDR1 GTSNPN and CDR2 SVGIG (reference sequence). The CDR3 totals 14 residues. The CDR3 reads CAVRGAGGDYGYTF. CDR3 in DNA: TGTGCAGTCCGGGGTGCTGGTGGTGACTATGGCTACACCTTC.

Only a few counts were recorded for this clone. This rearrangement joins TRBV2 to TRBJ2-1; no definite D call. The germline gives CDR1 SNHLY, CDR2 FYNNEI. Between the trimmed V and J ends, which lost 4 bases and 3 bases, there was a span of 7 bases. The CDR3 covers 13 residues. Here the CDR3 reads CASSVAVYNEQFF. CDR3 coding DNA: TGTGCCAGCAGTGTGGCAGTCTACAATGAGCAGTTCTTC.

The CDR3 sequence is CASQLRFTYEQYF. CDR3 DNA: TGTGCCAGCCAGCTCAGGTTCACCTACGAGCAGTACTTC. The chain recombines TRBV7-2 with TRBJ2-7, with D uncertain. The CDR3 length is 13 residues. V was pared by 8 bases and J by 2 bases, with 13 bases between. Germline V gene lookup returns CDR1 SGHTA and CDR2 FQGNSA.

This clone has more than one count but fewer than ten. This chain connects TRBV9 to TRBJ2-3; D not certain. Germline loops: CDR1 SGDLS, CDR2 YYNGEE. V was trimmed by 1 base and J by 1 base, leaving 19 bases between them. The CDR3 spans 18 residues. As DNA, the CDR3 is TGTGCCAGCAGCGTAACGGCATTGTCAAAAAGCGGCACAGATACGCAGTATTTT. It specifies CASSVTALSKSGTDTQYF.

The V call is TRBV10-3, the J call TRBJ1-1; 11 bases are shared with TRBD1. Unmatched junction bases numbered 4, after V lost 9 bases and J lost 4 bases. There are 13 residues in the CDR3. Looked up from germline, CDR1 is ENHRY and CDR2 is SYGVKD. This chain's CDR3 is CAMGQGGGTEAFF. In nucleotides, the CDR3 is TGTGCCATGGGACAGGGGGGAGGCACTGAAGCTTTCTTT.

There are a few counts of this clone. The chain joins TRBV7-3 to TRBJ2-1; TRBD2 matches 7 bases. V lost 5 bases and J lost 8; bases outside the gene matches: 6. In germline, CDR1 is SGHTA, CDR2 FQGTGA. The CDR3 runs to 13 residues. The CDR3 DNA reads TGTGCCAGCAGCCGGGGAGGGTTGGATGAGCAGTTCTTC. Translated: CASSRGGLDEQFF.

In DNA form, the CDR3 reads TGCGCCAGCAGCCCGGGGTCCTCAGCAACTAATGAAAAACTGTTTTTT. This translates into CASSPGSSATNEKLFF. This rearrangement joins TRBV4-1 to TRBJ1-4; D gene unclear. CDR1 is MGHRA and CDR2 is YSYEKL in the germline V gene. Deletions cut 4 bases from V and 0 bases from J, with 12 bases between. This CDR3 is 16 amino acids long.

This chain uses TRBV2 with TRBJ2-1; 11 bases are shared with TRBD1. Germline V gives CDR1 SNHLY, CDR2 FYNNEI. This CDR3 comprises 15 residues. Losses at the gene ends were 5 bases for V and 4 bases for J; bases not matched to a gene: 4. The DNA of the CDR3 is TGTGCCAGCAGTTCGGACAGGGGGCAGTACAATGAGCAGTTCTTC. It yields the protein CASSSDRGQYNEQFF.

The chain is built from TRBV5-4 and TRBJ2-5, with TRBD2 matching 8 bases. The V and J ends lost 4 bases and 0 bases, in that order; junction bases with no gene match: 2. Germline CDR1 and CDR2: SGHNT and YYREEE (reference sequence). This CDR3 is 14 amino acids long. CDR3 sequence reads: CASSRGGHQETQYF. The CDR3 DNA sequence: TGTGCCAGCAGCCGGGGGGGACACCAAGAGACCCAGTACTTC.

This rearrangement joins TRBV15 to TRBJ1-1; D possibly corresponds to TRBD1 (5 bases). The CDR3 has 13 residues. Germline CDR1 is LNHNV and CDR2 is YYDKDF (reference sequence). V was pared by 2 bases and J by 1 base, with 5 bases between. CDR3 sequence reads: CATSRQGNTEAFF. The CDR3 DNA reads TGTGCCACCAGCAGACAGGGGAACACTGAAGCTTTCTTT.

This clone was seen only a few times. V and J are TRBV5-1 and TRBJ2-1; D perhaps matches TRBD2 (6 bases). The CDR3 consists of 14 residues. CDR1 and CDR2 from the germline V gene are SGHRS and YFSETQ. V lost 0 bases and J 4 bases, leaving 8 bases between the germline ends. The CDR3 region is CASSLGGGYNEQFF. DNA for the CDR3: TGCGCCAGCAGCTTGGGGGGAGGATACAATGAGCAGTTCTTC.

This clone was seen a few times. This chain connects TRBV14 to TRBJ1-2, with TRBD1 identical over 7 bases. J lost 4 bases, V lost 1 base, and 3 bases had no gene match. CDR3 length: 14 residues. Germline lookup yields CDR1 SGHDN and CDR2 FVKESK. For the CDR3, the DNA is TGTGCCAGCAGCCAAGGAGGGGGCGCCTATGGCTACACCTTC. This encodes CASSQGGGAYGYTF. Full variable domain (missing parts from reference TRBV14 and TRBJ1-2): EAGVTQFPSHSVIEKGQTVTLRCDPISGHDNLYWYRRVMGKEIKFLLHFVKESKQDESGMPNNRFLAERTGGTYSTLKVQPAELEDSGVYFCASSQGGGAYGYTFGSGTRLTVV.

The chain links TRBV30 to TRBJ2-2; D is unclear. The germline V and J ends were trimmed by 5 bases and 3 bases, with 10 bases remaining between them. The CDR3 loop spans 13 amino acids. Per germline, CDR1 GTSNPN and CDR2 SVGIG (reference sequence). As DNA, the CDR3 is TGTGCCTGGGCCATCGGGTACACCGGGGAGCTGTTTTTT. This translates into CAWAIGYTGELFF.

The CDR3 DNA reads TGTGCCAGCAGCGCTACAGGTAGCACCATATATTTT. Translated: CASSATGSTIYF. The chain links TRBV9 to TRBJ1-3; D possibly corresponds to TRBD1 (5 bases). Germline V lookup: CDR1 SGDLS, CDR2 YYNGEE. V was pared by 3 bases and J by 9 bases, with 10 bases between. The CDR3 contains 12 residues.

The chain combines TRBV5-1 with TRBJ2-2, with 13 bases aligning to TRBD2. Germline values: CDR1 SGHRS, CDR2 YFSETQ. This CDR3 is 16 amino acids long. J was trimmed by 4 bases and V by 4 bases; bases with no gene match: 4. The CDR3: CASSDGTSGITGELFF. The CDR3 nucleotides are TGCGCCAGCAGCGATGGGACTAGCGGGATCACCGGGGAGCTGTTTTTT. The complete variable domain, with remaining parts taken from reference TRBV5-1 and TRBJ2-2, reads KAGVTQTPRYLIKTRGQQVTLSCSPISGHRSVSWYQQTPGQGLQFLFEYFSETQRNKGNFPGRFSGRQFSNSRSEMNVSTLELGDSALYLCASSDGTSGITGELFFGEGSRLTVL.

V gene TRBV5-1 combines with J gene TRBJ1-1, with D tentatively TRBD1 (5 bases). The V end was cut by 1 base, the J end by 1 base, with 11 bases between. Germline CDR1 is SGHRS and CDR2 is YFSETQ. CDR3 length: 15 residues. The CDR3 loop is CASSLSSRANTEAFF. The CDR3 region has the DNA TGCGCCAGCAGCTTGTCAAGCAGGGCGAACACTGAAGCTTTCTTT.

The V call is TRBV7-2, the J call TRBJ1-2, with no clear D. Germline V CDR1 and CDR2: SGHTA, FQGNSA. Trimming removed 5 bases at V and 0 bases at J, with 10 bases between. The CDR3 loop spans 14 amino acids. The CDR3 DNA is TGTGCCAGCAGCCCCCCCGCGTCTAACTATGGCTACACCTTC. Translation gives CASSPPASNYGYTF.

This clone came up once. The chain carries TRBV2 and TRBJ1-5; 7 bases align to TRBD1. From germline, CDR1 is SNHLY and CDR2 FYNNEI. This CDR3 is 14 amino acids long. V was pared by 1 base and J by 5 bases, with 2 bases of the junction left unmatched. The CDR3 DNA sequence: TGTGCCAGCAGTGAAGAGGGGGCGGATCAGCCCCAGCATTTT. Amino acids: CASSEEGADQPQHF.

The chain couples TRBV9 to TRBJ2-3; 7 bases line up with TRBD1. This CDR3 contains 15 residues. Germline V gene data show CDR1 as SGDLS and CDR2 as YYNGEE. The ends lost 3 bases at V and 3 bases at J; junction bases unmatched: 7. DNA of the CDR3: TGTGCCAGCAGCGGTTTGGAACAGGGGACAGATACGCAGTATTTT. It encodes CASSGLEQGTDTQYF.

The rearrangement links TRBV4-3 to TRBJ2-3; D may be TRBD1 (5 bases). Per germline, CDR1 LGHNA and CDR2 YSLEER. The CDR3 has 13 residues. The ends were cut back, 0 bases at V and 8 bases at J, with 9 bases in the middle. Here the CDR3 reads CASSQDPDTTQYF. As DNA, the CDR3 is TGCGCCAGCAGCCAAGATCCGGACACTACGCAGTATTTT.

Comments on this clone: Relative to the germline gene, one junction end is altered; a read error may explain this. The V and J genes are TRBV7-9 and TRBJ2-7; D unclear. The CDR3 runs to 16 residues. Germline-derived CDR1 and CDR2 are SEHNR and FQNEAQ (reference sequence). The CDR3 DNA is TGTTCCAGCAGCTCAGCTACCGAGGTGAAACCATACGAGCAGTACTTC. This encodes CSSSSATEVKPYEQYF. The complete variable domain, with remaining parts taken from reference TRBV7-9 and TRBJ2-7, reads DTGVSQNPRHKITKRGQNVTFRCDPISEHNRLYWYRQTLGQGPEFLTYFQNEAQLEKSRLLSDRFSAERPKGSFSTLEIQRTEQGDSAMYLCSSSSATEVKPYEQYFGPGTRLTVT.